In its sample, the clone carrying this T cell receptor (beta chain) was seen once. This sample was included in a study of blood T cell repertoires in COVID-19. Study details: PBMCs, B-cell-depleted T cells, or T cells were the source of the cDNA or gDNA that made up the material.

Original analysis: Using reference gene primer amplification, nucleated cell counts were estimated. The table came from immunoSEQ multiplex PCR; TCRdb's copy has only in-frame clones and leaves some out. V, J and clone size derive from that table, while D and trimming were established from the DNA sequence. The sample contains 350,000 or so clones, about 92% of which appear only once. The TCR was taken from a woman in her thirties who had recovered from COVID-19. Input material: PBMCs or T cells enriched from blood (not recorded which).

The CDR3 coding sequence is TGTGCCAGCAGCCTCGGACAGGCCTATGGCTACACCTTC. Protein sequence: CASSLGQAYGYTF. The V call is TRBV28, the J call TRBJ1-2, with TRBD1 identical over 7 bases. Per germline, CDR1 MDHEN and CDR2 SYDVKM. The CDR3 sequence is 13 residues long. The ends lost 6 bases at V and 4 bases at J; junction bases unmatched: 5.